These T cell receptor beta chains were read from a single sample in a study of OX40 agonist ivuxolimab in advanced cancers. Profiled with immunoSEQ multiplex PCR; TCRdb holds only in-frame clones, not every one. Of 55,000 to 65,000 clones listed, under 95% are singletons. The sequenced sample was CD4+ or CD8+ T cells sorted from blood, obtained in a trial of the OX40 agonist ivuxolimab. Source of these receptors: an adult with an advanced solid tumor such as melanoma, head and neck, liver or kidney cancer. Both conserved end residues are part of each CDR3. The size field is filled for only some rows; it gives once, few, many or a size class.

len | j_gene | abundance | v_gene | CDR3aa
11 | TRBJ2-1 | . | TRBV5-6 | CASRGYNEQFF
14 | TRBJ2-7 | . | TRBV7-8 | CASSPRGQGYEQYF
16 | TRBJ1-3 | once | TRBV4-2 | CASSQGPGVSGNTIYF
15 | TRBJ2-5 | . | TRBV7-2 | CASSPGTGVTETQYF
12 | TRBJ2-7 | . | TRBV2 | CAGATSGYEQYF
15 | TRBJ2-2 | . | TRBV5-1 | CASIGGGVGTGELFF
13 | TRBJ1-1 | once | TRBV28 | CASNGGMNTEAFF
13 | TRBJ2-1 | . | TRBV19 | CASSIGGHNEQFF
14 | TRBJ2-7 | . | TRBV4-3 | CASSQEGTSYEQYF
15 | TRBJ1-1 | . | TRBV18 | CASSLGGAVNTEAFF
15 | TRBJ1-4 | . | TRBV11-2 | CASTLTGTTNEKLFF
15 | TRBJ2-2 | few | TRBV10-3 | CAISHGQGASGELFF
16 | TRBJ1-3 | . | TRBV30 | CAWSFGTFNSGNTIYF
14 | . | . | TRBV19 | CASSIPLAGGEQYF
15 | TRBJ2-6 | . | TRBV7-9 | CASSLGVSGANVLTF
19 | TRBJ2-2 | . | TRBV11-3 | CASSLARTSGSFNTGELFF
12 | TRBJ2-6 | . | TRBV6-5 | CATRGGANVLTF
14 | TRBJ2-1 | . | TRBV6-6 | CASTRRDHYNEQFF
17 | TRBJ2-3 | . | TRBV7-9 | CASSLARLVVPTDTQYF
16 | TRBJ2-2 | . | TRBV2 | CASSGIAGTNTGELFF
14 | TRBJ2-7 | . | TRBV5-1 | CASSPQGSTYEQYF
12 | TRBJ1-2 | once | TRBV29-1 | CSVGDRNYGYTF
15 | TRBJ2-1 | . | TRBV4-3 | CASSQDRNSYNEQFF
16 | TRBJ2-1 | . | TRBV5-4 | CASSPAGGSSYNEQFF
16 | TRBJ2-2 | . | TRBV9 | CASSTNTGLVTGELFF
16 | TRBJ2-5 | . | TRBV18 | CASSPQLQGAKETQYF
14 | TRBJ2-5 | . | TRBV18 | CASSPRAVQETQYF
16 | TRBJ2-5 | . | TRBV27 | CASSGRTGAIGGTQYF
12 | TRBJ2-3 | . | TRBV10-1 | CASSFGTDTQYF
13 | TRBJ2-5 | . | TRBV6-5 | CASGTDRQETQYF
13 | TRBJ2-7 | . | TRBV7-9 | CASSPGPGHEQYF
13 | TRBJ2-7 | . | TRBV6-5 | CASSYSGYYEQYF
17 | TRBJ2-7 | . | TRBV5-4 | CASSLGGPGQGSYEQYF
16 | TRBJ1-2 | medium-sized | TRBV19 | CASSMSGHPNSYGYTF
13 | TRBJ1-1 | . | TRBV18 | CASSPTGNTEAFF
16 | TRBJ1-2 | . | TRBV18 | CASSPQLQHANYGYTF
17 | TRBJ2-1 | . | TRBV19 | CASSIGAHRTGNNEQFF
14 | TRBJ2-7 | . | TRBV7-9 | CASSSPGTHYEQYF